This T cell receptor beta chain emerged from a study of Tregs in tolerant kidney transplant recipients (dated by TCRdb to about 2019). About the study as a whole: Transplants used related donors with nonmyeloablative bone marrow transplantation; mixed chimerism was transient in the human trials. The study applied TCRbeta sequencing to find donor-specific regulatory T cells before combined kidney and bone marrow transplantation and then followed those same cells after transplant. General conclusions and limits of the study: The study was constrained by small patient numbers, and validation of the findings is required in larger populations and under other immunosuppression protocols. Although technical replication error seemed to be minimal, the question of biological reproducibility was not addressed directly. Expanding Tregs with activated donor B cells appeared to identify the most biologically relevant and donor-specific TCRbeta repertoire. In tolerant patients, donor-specific Tregs expanded more than Tregs overall, which suggests antigen-driven rather than nonspecific expansion. For some patients the PCR primers changed over time, which made it impossible to compare the samples from those patients at the nucleotide level.

Points on this clone: This receptor's antigen is unknown. Base quality data are lacking; no much larger clone is found one base away.

Taken with the paper, the label for time point translates to: blood sample drawn before combined kidney and bone marrow transplant. Unstimulated Tregs (CD4+CD25+CD127-), CD4+ non-Tregs (CD4+CD25-), CD4 and CD8 cells were FACS-sorted from thawed PBMCs. The patients were a handful of recipients of combined kidney and bone marrow transplants from the ITN036ST trial, and samples were available only for these trial subjects. Healthy control blood was separated into PBMCs by Ficoll density gradient and cryopreserved, and patient PBMCs were collected both before and after transplant. Per the germline V gene, ENHRY is the CDR1 and SYGVKD is the CDR2. Germline trimming: 7 bases from V, 7 bases from J; junction bases outside gene matches: 14. The CDR3 sequence holds 16 residues, the cysteine and phenylalanine included. Just CDR3 DNA is preserved here, 48 bases in frame from base 1. For TCRbeta CDR3 sequencing, genomic DNA was extracted from sorted cells using the QIAGEN DNeasy Blood and Tissue Kit. High-throughput TCRbeta CDR3 sequencing was carried out commercially through immunoSEQ, with PCR amplification with bias correction and internal controls included. On the study's bioinformatics: A unique productive TCRbeta sequence was defined by the CDR3 nucleotide sequence when primers matched, and otherwise by the CDR3 amino acid sequence together with the Vbeta and Jbeta genes. Sorting error was corrected by removing sequences shared between sorted populations at a frequency ratio of 2:1 or less, and the remaining shared sequences were assigned to the higher population. Donor-reactive sequences were defined as at least 5-fold expanded in CFSE-low cells versus unstimulated cells, with frequency of at least 0.01% in CFSE-low cells. Repertoire divergence was quantified by Jensen-Shannon divergence using the top 100 TCRbeta sequences ranked by frequency. For samples with multiple sequencing runs, sorting error was corrected in each run separately before the runs were combined. This is the immuneACCESS table as TCRdb keeps it, with only in-frame sequences that have V and J called. A part of the clones is gone; compared with another copy, unresolved V genes explain less than half, and the rest is unexplained. V, J and clone size are those of that table, while D and trimming were read from the DNA. The sample table lists tens of thousands of clones, about 89% of them with a count of one. About 0.37% of the sample is held by the ten biggest clonotypes.

Sequenced here: CD4+ T cells from blood, sampled before the transplant. The clonotype comes from a human donor who received a combined kidney and bone marrow transplant. The V gene is TRBV10-3 and the J gene is TRBJ2-2; 8 bases in between match TRBD2. Here is the DNA: TGTGCCATCAACCCAGGGACTAGTGGACTGGTCGGGGAGCTGTTTTTT. This gives the protein CAINPGTSGLVGELFF.